This TCR beta chain was observed in a study of T cells in women clearing cervical HPV infection. Whole-study context: With HLA typing for only a few women, HLA confounding remains possible.

Genomic DNA, averaging roughly 1,200 ng per sample, yielded TCR beta CDR3 via immunoSEQ. Assay used: immunoSEQ multiplex PCR; TCRdb lists only in-frame clones, some missing. Its clone listing holds 25,000 to 35,000 clones. The sequenced sample consisted of blood buffy coat. This clonotype was obtained from a woman aged 18-69 years with a cervical HPV16 infection that either progressed to CIN3+ or cleared (not recorded which).

The CDR3 bases that were read are TGTGCCAGCAGCTCCAGCGGGGGGGCCTGGGATACG. Protein product: CASSSSGGAWDT. Given in full, the CDR3 is CASSSSGGAWDTQYF. The rearrangement joins TRBV7-2 to TRBJ2-3, with 10 positions matching TRBD2. With the read ending 3 residues before the CDR3 end, the germline J gene is used to fill in that end. The CDR3 length is 15 residues. Germline V gene lookup returns CDR1 SGHTA and CDR2 FQGNSA. V shed 4 bases, J shed 6 bases, and the junction held 7 bases outside the gene matches.